This T cell receptor (beta chain) was recovered during a study of T cell clonality in common variable immunodeficiency. Study-wide results and limits: Compared with healthy controls, CVID subjects showed increased TCRbeta clonality, mostly in about a third.

Method: immunoSEQ multiplex PCR; TCRdb's copy keeps in-frame clones and lacks some. The sample contains around 45,000 clones, none occurring once; approximately 0.68% lies in the top ten. There are many counts of this clone. What it binds is unknown. The CDR3 end falls 3 residues outside the read, so it is completed with the germline J gene. CDR1 SGDLS and CDR2 YYNGEE come from the germline V gene. The length of the CDR3 is 15 residues. J gave up 6 bases and V 3 bases, and 8 bases lay outside the gene matches. The receptor comes from a person aged 18-70 years in good health. Sequencing used peripheral blood mononuclear cells. The V call is TRBV9, the J call TRBJ2-5; 10 bases fit TRBD2. Incomplete CDR3 DNA: TGTGCCAGCAGCGACGACCTAGCGGGAGCGAAGACC. The encoded protein is CASSDDLAGAKT. The entire CDR3 protein is CASSDDLAGAKTQYF.